This T cell receptor (beta chain) is from a study of CD4 T cells in relation to SARS-CoV-2 and coronaviruses. Unexposed donor CD4+ T cells date from 2011-2018, before the COVID-19 pandemic. Naive and memory CD4+ T cells were separated from cryopreserved PBMCs. The table came from immunoSEQ multiplex PCR; TCRdb's copy has only in-frame clones and leaves some out. The data hold tens of thousands of clones, with approximately 93% observed a single time. The CDR3 totals 13 residues. Trimming pared 3 bases from V and 2 bases from J, leaving 8 bases between. The germline CDR1 and CDR2 sequences are SGHNT and YENEEA. Points from the study as a whole: This crossreactivity analysis covered spike protein alone, no other viral proteins.

With respect to this clone: Antigen: not known.

The sequenced material came from naive CD4+ T cells from PBMCs. Subset in this sample: naive CD4+ T cells isolated by negative enrichment. This TCR derives from a human donor in good health. The V call is TRBV11-3, the J call TRBJ2-7; the D call may be TRBD1 or TRBD2 (6 bases each). The CDR3 DNA is TGTGCCAGCAGCTTGGGGGGCCCCTACGAGCAGTACTTC. Protein: CASSLGGPYEQYF.